This T cell receptor beta chain emerged from a study of cytomegalovirus exposure and HLA in healthy donors. TCRdb's table, derived via immunoSEQ multiplex PCR, lists solely in-frame clones and lacks some. The data hold 70,000 to 80,000 clones, with nearly 95% observed a single time. The CDR3 loop spans 14 amino acids. J gave up 9 bases and V 6 bases, and 8 bases lay outside the gene matches. Germline lookup yields CDR1 SGHAT and CDR2 FQNNGV. The sequenced sample consisted of PBMCs. This receptor was taken from a woman aged 18-35 years in good health and CMV-seronegative. The chain carries TRBV11-2 and TRBJ2-1; 10 nucleotides align to TRBD2. CDR3 sequence reads: CASRKTSGKGEQFF. CDR3 sequence (DNA): TGTGCCAGCAGAAAAACTAGCGGGAAGGGTGAGCAGTTCTTC. Combining the CDR3 with reference TRBV11-2 and TRBJ2-1 gives the whole variable domain EAGVAQSPRYKIIEKRQSVAFWCNPISGHATLYWYQQILGQGPKLLIQFQNNGVVDDSQLPKDRFSAERLKGVDSTLKIQPAKLEDSAVYLCASRKTSGKGEQFFGPGTRLTVL.